This paragraph covers one T cell receptor (beta chain) sequence. Its antigen specificity is not known. Per-nucleotide qualities are absent, and no much larger clonotype sits a single base away. The library came from the immunoSEQ multiplex PCR assay. A mixture of 60 forward primers for TCR Vbeta segments and 13 reverse primers for TCR Jbeta segments was used in the multiplex PCR. Amplification of the CDR3 region of rearranged TCR beta genes was performed with a multiplex PCR assay on genomic DNA. Amplified TCR beta libraries were sequenced as 87-base-pair reads on the Illumina HiSeq System. As for the authors' bioinformatics: Across the 500 to 850 repertoires, a later analysis counted approximately 75 million unique TCR beta chains, roughly 11 million of which were shared by at least two donors. A nearest-neighbor algorithm error-corrected the raw reads and collapsed the reads into unique sequences, merging closely related sequences to remove PCR and sequencing errors. Alignment of CDR3 sequences to IMGT reference sequences was used to assign V, D and J gene segments. For a sequence to be retained, a match of at least six nucleotides to both a V gene segment and a J gene segment was required. Rearrangements were classified as productive when the CDR3 lacked stop codons and remained in frame with V and J, and all other rearrangements were classified as non-productive. Following IMGT convention, CDR3 was defined as the stretch from the second conserved V-encoded cysteine up to the conserved J-encoded phenylalanine. The earlier analysis of approximately 590 of the donors excluded any sequence lacking an unambiguous match to a single V gene segment. In an earlier analysis of almost 600 of the donors, a V segment was called functional when productive rearrangements were above 56.7%, and segregating when the standard deviation between donors exceeded 5%. A statistical classification framework was built to diagnose cytomegalovirus status from the catalog of TCR beta chain sequences. In a later analysis, TCR nucleotide sequences were compared against IMGT/GENE-DB human TR gene sequences so that V and J genes could be assigned. A later analysis assigned CDR3 sequences and most-parsimonious VDJ recombination scenarios with the TCRdist pipeline. In a later analysis, each TCR beta chain was defined by its CDR3 amino acid sequence together with its V-gene family, and reads without a unique V-gene family were excluded. In a later analysis, 450 to 600 highly shared, low-generation-probability nucleotide sequences were removed to address suspected cross-contamination and a sequencing artifact. For each public chain, a later analysis derived a clonal expansion index from normalized ranks of inferred template counts within each repertoire. In a later analysis, generation probabilities were computed with a VDJ recombination model fitted to out-of-frame rearrangements, and the resulting probabilities were checked against IGoR. Hypergeometric tests were used in a later analysis to score TCR-TCR, TCR-HLA and TCR-CMV co-occurrence, with a repertoire-size bias correction applied to the TCR pairs. A later analysis estimated false discovery rates by permuting HLA or CMV assignments 20 times. In a later analysis, co-occurring TCRs were grouped using DBSCAN, with TCRdist sequence similarity added in when clustering inside HLA-allele-positive subsets. Co-occurrence clustering excluded repertoires with fewer than 30,000 or more than 120,000 public chains, plus five with anomalous nucleotide sharing. Held by TCRdb, this immuneACCESS table contains in-frame sequences only and omits some clones. Under half of the omission traces to an unresolved V gene where checked; the cause of the rest is unknown. V and J calls and clone size come straight from that table; D and trimming were deduced from the DNA. Present in this sample are about 130,000 clones, about 80% of which were seen just once. The ten largest clones add up to about 3.5% of the sample.

This record belongs to a study of cytomegalovirus exposure and HLA in healthy donors (dated by TCRdb to 2016 to 2017). With regard to the full study: An earlier analysis of about 560 of the donors reported about 300 Gb of sequence data and 117 million unique TCR beta sequences obtained from about 170 million T cells. An early release that covered roughly 600 HLA-typed donors contained approximately 300 gigabases of sequencing data and 85 million to 100 million unique TCR sequences. Among the roughly 390 genotyped donors, around 79% belonged to the genetic ancestry cluster associated with self-reported Caucasian donors. The study aimed to test whether signatures of past pathogen exposure could be identified by cataloging public T cell receptors. Using immunosequencing, the study profiled T cell repertoires from 666 subjects and related those repertoires to cytomegalovirus serostatus. Along with the roughly 700-subject first cohort, a separate validation cohort of over a hundred different subjects was used. High-throughput TCR immunosequencing, statistical association of individual TCRs with disease status, and machine learning were combined to predict cytomegalovirus infection status. A later analysis re-examined previously published TCR beta repertoires from just over 650 donors and added high-resolution HLA genotyping to investigate patterns of TCR occurrence. The later analysis used no new phenotypic data to find candidate immune exposures, relying instead on TCR beta sequences and their occurrence across donors. In an earlier analysis of several hundred of the donors, high-throughput TCR beta sequencing was used to judge whether each TCR beta V gene segment behaved as functional or pseudogenic. Donor age, sex, ethnicity and CMV serostatus were compiled together with the repertoire data. In a later genetic analysis, genome-wide SNP genotypes for about 55% of the 666 donors were used, and that subset was treated as a discovery cohort. All discovery cohort repertoires had been generated on a single sequencing platform. Both class I and class II loci were covered by HLA typing, at four-digit resolution. Typing coverage differed by locus: A, B, C, DRB1 and DQB1 were typed in about 620-630 donors, DQA1 in roughly 500, DPA1 in 600 to 610, and DPB1 in roughly 450. Because of strong linkage in the cohort, five DR-DQ haplotypes were treated as single units for association and clustering. Among about 400 genotyped donors of the cohort, an average of roughly 230,000 unique TCR beta nucleotide sequences was sequenced per donor, of which about 18% were non-productive.

The cohort consisted of 650 to 850 healthy bone marrow donors. Cohort members were all nominally healthy when sampled, although unrecorded immune exposures were likely present. The donor was CMV seropositive and was included in the group of 300 or so seropositive cohort members. A peripheral blood sample was provided by each donor, and peripheral blood mononuclear cells were used for TCR beta sequencing. The Qiagen DNeasy Blood Extraction Kit was used to extract genomic DNA from the blood cell samples. The full study reports these points: The study listed 150 to 200 TCR beta chains as associated with cytomegalovirus. Presence/absence analyses assumed roughly uniform sequencing depth across donors, an assumption that may not hold. Most TCR sequences were observed very rarely across donors, whereas some public TCRs were present in many individuals. Because counts were too low, approximately 18 rarely observed V segments, including chromosome 9 orphons, were excluded from the earlier analysis of roughly 580 of the donors. A further reported finding was that TCR beta sequences accurately predicted the HLA-A and HLA-B alleles for most subjects in the first cohort. A cluster of highly shared sequence variants was judged likely to be a technical artifact of the sequencing pipeline. For the cohort, immune exposure information was limited to CMV serostatus. The 87-base-pair reads could not distinguish some IMGT-functional V segments, including TRBV6-2 and TRBV6-3, so those segments were excluded. In a later analysis, the rate of TCR association differed among HLA loci, with DRB1 alleles having the most associated TCRs and HLA-C alleles having the fewest. Broadly in line with IMGT annotations, most TCR beta V segments showed up in productive rearrangements about 87% or about 30% of the time in an earlier analysis of a few hundred of the donors. A later genetic analysis reported fewer N-insertions in productive TCRs among donors in an Asian-associated ancestry cluster than the roughly 690-donor mean. According to the authors, the approach could potentially be generalized to other disease states and immunological phenotypes. Correlated functional status among segregating V segments might reflect linkage disequilibrium, but an unknown experimental factor could not be ruled out. A few of the identified cytomegalovirus-associated TCR beta chains were confirmed in vitro to be specific for cytomegalovirus antigens. In a later analysis, HLA-associated TCR beta chains were found to be more clonally expanded and to have lower generation probabilities than equally common non-associated chains. Only TCR beta chains were sequenced in this cohort, and the absence of alpha or paired-chain data limited detectable features. Several of the top co-occurrence clusters appeared to be linked to parvovirus B19, influenza, CMV and Epstein-Barr virus, according to a later analysis. The classifier was reported to diagnose cytomegalovirus status with high specificity and sensitivity in both the original and validation cohorts. In a later analysis, some 17,000 TCR beta sequences were associated with specific HLA alleles at a false discovery rate of 0.05. Assigning TCR associations to individual alleles was difficult when HLA alleles, especially DR and DQ, strongly co-occurred. Because HLA typing was unavailable for some donors at each locus, only the typed subset was used in association tests. In a later genetic analysis, a missense DCLRE1C variant was associated with V-gene and J-gene trimming of TCR beta chains, and the association was replicated in an independent cohort. In a later analysis, most CMV-associated TCR beta chains were found to appear HLA-restricted, with HLA associations seemingly driven largely by CMV exposure.

Trimmed from V: 6 bases; trimmed from J: 4 bases; junction bases lacking a gene match: 3. From its cysteine to its phenylalanine, the CDR3 spans 15 amino acids. Here the CDR3 DNA is all that survives: 45 bases in frame from base 1. Per the germline V gene, SGHTA is the CDR1 and FQGNSA is the CDR2. The TCR comes from a woman aged 40 to 50 in good health and CMV-seropositive. The sequenced material came from PBMCs. The chain is made from TRBV7-2 and TRBJ2-1; 13 bases in the middle match TRBD2. The CDR3 protein: CASRLAGGKYNEQFF. The DNA reads TGTGCCAGCAGACTAGCGGGAGGGAAATACAATGAGCAGTTCTTC.